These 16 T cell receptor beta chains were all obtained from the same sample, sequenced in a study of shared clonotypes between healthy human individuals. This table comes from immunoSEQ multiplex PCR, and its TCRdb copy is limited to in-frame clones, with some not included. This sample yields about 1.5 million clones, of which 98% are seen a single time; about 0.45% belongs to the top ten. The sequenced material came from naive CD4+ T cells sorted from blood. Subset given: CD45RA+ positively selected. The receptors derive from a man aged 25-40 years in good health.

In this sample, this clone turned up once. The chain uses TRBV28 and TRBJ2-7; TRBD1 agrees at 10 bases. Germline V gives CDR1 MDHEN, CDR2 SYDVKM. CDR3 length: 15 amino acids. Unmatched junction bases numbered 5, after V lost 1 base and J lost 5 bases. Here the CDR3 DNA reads TGTGCCAGCAGTTTATCCGGGACAGGGGTCCACGAGCAGTACTTC. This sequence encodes CASSLSGTGVHEQYF. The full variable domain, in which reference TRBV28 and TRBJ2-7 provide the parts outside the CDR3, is DVKVTQSSRYLVKRTGEKVFLECVQDMDHENMFWYRQDPGLGLRLIYFSYDVKMKEKGDIPEGYSVSREKKERFSLILESASTNQTSMYLCASSLSGTGVHEQYFGPGTRLTVT.

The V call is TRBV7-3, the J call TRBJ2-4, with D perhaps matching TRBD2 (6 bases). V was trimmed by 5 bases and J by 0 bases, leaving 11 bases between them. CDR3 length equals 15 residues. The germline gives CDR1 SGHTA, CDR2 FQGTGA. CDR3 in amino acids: CASSPGLLAKNIQYF. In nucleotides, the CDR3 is TGTGCCAGCAGCCCTGGACTACTAGCCAAAAACATTCAGTACTTC.

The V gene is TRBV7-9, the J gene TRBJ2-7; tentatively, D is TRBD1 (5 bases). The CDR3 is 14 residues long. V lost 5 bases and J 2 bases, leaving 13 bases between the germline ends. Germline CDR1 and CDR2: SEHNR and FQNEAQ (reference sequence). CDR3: CASSPRQIPYEQYF. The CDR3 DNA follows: TGTGCCAGCAGCCCCCGACAGATACCCTACGAGCAGTACTTC.

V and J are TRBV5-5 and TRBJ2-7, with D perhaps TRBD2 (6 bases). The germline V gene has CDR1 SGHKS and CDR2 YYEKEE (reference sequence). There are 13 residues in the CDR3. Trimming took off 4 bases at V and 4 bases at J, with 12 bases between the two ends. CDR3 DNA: TGTGCCAGCAGCGTCGGGAGTAGGTACGAGCAGTACTTC. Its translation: CASSVGSRYEQYF.

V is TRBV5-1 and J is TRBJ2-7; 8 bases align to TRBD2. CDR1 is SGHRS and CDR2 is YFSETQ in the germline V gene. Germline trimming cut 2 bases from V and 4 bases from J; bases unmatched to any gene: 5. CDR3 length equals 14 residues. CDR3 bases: TGCGCCAGCAGCTTAGCGGGAGAGAATTACGAGCAGTACTTC. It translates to CASSLAGENYEQYF.

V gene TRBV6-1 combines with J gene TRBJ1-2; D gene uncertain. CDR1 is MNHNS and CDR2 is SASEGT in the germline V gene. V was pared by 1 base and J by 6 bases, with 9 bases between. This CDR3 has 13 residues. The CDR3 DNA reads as TGTGCCAGCAGTGAAGGGTTTGGGGATGGCTACACCTTC. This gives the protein CASSEGFGDGYTF.

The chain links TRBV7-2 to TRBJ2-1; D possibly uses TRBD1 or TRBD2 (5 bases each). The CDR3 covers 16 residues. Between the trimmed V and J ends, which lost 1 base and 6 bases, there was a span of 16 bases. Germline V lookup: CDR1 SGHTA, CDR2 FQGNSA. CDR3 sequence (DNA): TGTGCCAGCAGCTTAGTCGGGGCCCGGGGTAGCAATGAGCAGTTCTTC. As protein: CASSLVGARGSNEQFF.

The CDR3 coding sequence is TGTGCCAGCAGTGTAGAAGACAGGGTTGACGGCTACGAGCAGTACTTC. This translates into CASSVEDRVDGYEQYF. V usage is TRBV6-1 and J usage is TRBJ2-7; 7 nucleotides agree with TRBD1. This CDR3 contains 16 residues. Per germline, CDR1 MNHNS and CDR2 SASEGT. The junction had 12 bases not matched to a gene; V was cut back by 4 bases and J by 3 bases.

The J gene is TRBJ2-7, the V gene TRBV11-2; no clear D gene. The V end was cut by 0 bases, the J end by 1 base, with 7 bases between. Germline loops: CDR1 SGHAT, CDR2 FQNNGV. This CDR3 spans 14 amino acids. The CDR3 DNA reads TGTGCCAGCAGCTTAGATCCGCATTCCTACGAGCAGTACTTC. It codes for CASSLDPHSYEQYF.

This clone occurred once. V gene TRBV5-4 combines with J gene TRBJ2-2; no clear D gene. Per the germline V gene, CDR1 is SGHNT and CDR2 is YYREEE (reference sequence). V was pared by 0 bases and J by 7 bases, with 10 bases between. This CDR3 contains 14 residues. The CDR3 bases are TGTGCCAGCAGCTTGGCAGGTCGCTTCGGGGAGCTGTTTTTT. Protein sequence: CASSLAGRFGELFF.

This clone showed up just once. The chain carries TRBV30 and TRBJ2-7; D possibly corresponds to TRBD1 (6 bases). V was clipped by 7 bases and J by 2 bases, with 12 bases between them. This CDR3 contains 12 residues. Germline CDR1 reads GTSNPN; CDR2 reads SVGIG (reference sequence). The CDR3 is CAYTGIAYEQYF. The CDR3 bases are TGTGCCTACACAGGGATCGCCTACGAGCAGTACTTC.

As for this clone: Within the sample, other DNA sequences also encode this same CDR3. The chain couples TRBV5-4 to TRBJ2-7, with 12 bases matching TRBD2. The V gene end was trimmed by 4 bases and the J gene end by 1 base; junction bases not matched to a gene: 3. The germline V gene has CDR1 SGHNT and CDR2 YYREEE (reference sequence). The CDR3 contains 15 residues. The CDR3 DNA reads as TGTGCCAGCAGCGGAGGACTAGCGGGATCCTACGAGCAGTACTTC. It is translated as CASSGGLAGSYEQYF.

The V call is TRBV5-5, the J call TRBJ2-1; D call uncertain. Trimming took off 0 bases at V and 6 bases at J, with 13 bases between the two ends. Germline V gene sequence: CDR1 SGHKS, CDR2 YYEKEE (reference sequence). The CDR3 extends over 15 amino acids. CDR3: CASSLGGLDPNEQFF. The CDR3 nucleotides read TGTGCCAGCAGCTTGGGCGGCCTCGATCCCAATGAGCAGTTCTTC.

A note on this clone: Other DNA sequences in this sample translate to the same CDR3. CDR3 amino acids: CASSSVNTEAFF. The CDR3 DNA reads TGTGCCAGCAGCTCTGTGAACACTGAAGCTTTCTTT. The chain employs TRBV5-4 and TRBJ1-1; D unresolved. The V end lost 3 bases, the J end lost 0 bases, and 3 bases lay between the germline ends. Germline assignment: CDR1 SGHNT and CDR2 YYREEE (reference sequence). This CDR3 spans 12 amino acids.

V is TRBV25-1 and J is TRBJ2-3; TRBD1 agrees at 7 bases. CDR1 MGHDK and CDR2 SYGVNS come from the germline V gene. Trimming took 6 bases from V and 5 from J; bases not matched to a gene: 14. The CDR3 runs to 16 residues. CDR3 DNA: TGTGCCAGCAGCGACGACAGGGTTGGTGCAAGAGATACGCAGTATTTT. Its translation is CASSDDRVGARDTQYF.

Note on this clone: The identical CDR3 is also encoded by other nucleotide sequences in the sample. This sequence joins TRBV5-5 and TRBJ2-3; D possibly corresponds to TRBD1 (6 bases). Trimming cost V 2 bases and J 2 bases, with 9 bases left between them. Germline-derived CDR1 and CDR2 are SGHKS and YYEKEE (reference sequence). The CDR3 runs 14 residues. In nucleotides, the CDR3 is TGTGCCAGCAGCTTATCAGGGGACACAGATACGCAGTATTTT. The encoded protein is CASSLSGDTDTQYF.